This TCR beta chain came from a study of CD8+CD57+ T cells in acquired aplastic anemia. On the study more broadly: Mean yield of DNA from sorted CD4+ and CD8+ cells was about 3.2 ug.

CDR1 is SGHNT, CDR2 YENEEA, per germline. Trimming shortened V by 4 bases and J by 2 bases, and 15 bases separated the two germline ends. CDR3 size: 16 residues. The use of genomic DNA as template underpinned the TCR beta VDJ and CDR3 profiling. MiXCR was run by TCRdb on the reads, yielding one entry per CDR3 protein. The table includes about 270,000 distinct CDR3 sequences, 70% to 85% detected once. CD8+CD57+ cell expansion, shown by flow cytometry, had occurred in the patients selected for sequencing. The specimen sequenced was sorted CD4+, CD8+, or CD8+CD57+ T cells (not recorded which) from PBMCs. This chain joins TRBV11-3 and TRBJ1-5, with a tentative D call TRBD1 (6 bases). This TCR derives from a human donor with aplastic anemia. The CDR3 protein is CASSSGVNSRNQPQHF. DNA for the CDR3: TGTGCCAGCAGCTCAGGGGTAAACAGCCGCAATCAGCCCCAGCATTTT.